This section outlines one T cell receptor (beta chain) sequence together with its context. Its antigen is as yet unknown. This sample is part of a study of T-cell reconstitution after alpha-beta-depleted transplantation in children. General study points: Surviving thymic progenitors and recipient T cells were the source of high TCRbeta diversity at day 60 in some patients. It was reported that alpha-beta T cells came from several hundred expanded graft clones (about two months after transplant). T-cell counts and diversity at one year following transplant were attributed mainly to newly produced T cells.

Preparation of the TCRbeta library was carried out with unique molecular identifiers. TCRdb independently ran MiXCR on the PCR reads; one entry per CDR3 protein. The sample shows almost 600,000 distinct CDR3 sequences, 25% to 30% of them seen only once. There are 15 residues in the CDR3. The V gene end was trimmed by 4 bases and the J gene end by 5 bases; junction bases not matched to a gene: 8. The V gene's germline CDR1 is ENHRY and CDR2 SYGVKD. This sequence joins TRBV10-3 and TRBJ2-5, with TRBD2 matching over 9 bases. This specimen was PBMCs, taken before TCRalphabeta/CD19-depleted stem cell transplant. This sequence was found in a boy younger than two with Wiskott-Aldrich syndrome, due to receive a stem cell transplant. This CDR3 is CAISGGLAAVETQYF. In DNA form, the CDR3 reads TGTGCCATCAGTGGGGGACTAGCTGCTGTCGAGACCCAGTACTTC.